A single sample gave rise to the 9 T cell receptor beta chains below, sequenced in a study of blood T cell repertoires in COVID-19 (dated by TCRdb to the early 2020s). Library preparation was by the immunoSEQ multiplex PCR assay. Not all clones reach the TCRdb copy of this immuneACCESS table, which keeps in-frame sequences only. Checked studies attribute under half of the gap to unresolved V genes and leave the rest unexplained. The sample records some 140,000 clones, roughly 80% of which are singletons. 3% of the sample is taken by the ten largest. Sequences were obtained from peripheral blood. These receptors were taken from a woman older than 75 with acute or convalescent COVID-19.

This rearrangement joins TRBV10-3 to TRBJ1-2, with TRBD1 identical over 8 bases. This CDR3 contains 12 residues. In germline, CDR1 is ENHRY, CDR2 SYGVKD. Germline trimming cut 4 bases from V and 6 bases from J; bases unmatched to any gene: 1. The CDR3 spells CAISAGGDGYTF. The CDR3 DNA reads as TGTGCCATCAGTGCAGGGGGCGATGGCTACACCTTC.

The V call is TRBV9, the J call TRBJ2-7; TRBD1 matches at 10 bases. V shed 3 bases, J shed 6 bases, and the junction held 6 bases outside the gene matches. The CDR3 has 14 amino acids. Germline CDR1 is SGDLS and CDR2 is YYNGEE. The CDR3 sequence is CASSADRGISEQYF. CDR3 bases: TGTGCCAGCAGCGCGGACAGGGGGATCTCCGAGCAGTACTTC. Full variable domain (outside the CDR3, taken from reference TRBV9 and TRBJ2-7): DSGVTQTPKHLITATGQRVTLRCSPRSGDLSVYWYQQSLDQGLQFLIQYYNGEERAKGNILERFSAQQFPDLHSELNLSSLELGDSALYFCASSADRGISEQYFGPGTRLTVT.

The chain employs TRBV27 and TRBJ1-1; D possibly corresponds to TRBD1 (5 bases). CDR1 and CDR2 from the germline V gene are MNHEY and SMNVEV (reference sequence). V was clipped by 5 bases and J by 10 bases, with 14 bases between them. The CDR3 runs to 12 residues. The CDR3 sequence is CASSTGGLRAFF. The CDR3 DNA reads as TGTGCCAGCAGTACAGGTGGTCTTAGAGCTTTCTTT.

The CDR3 DNA reads TGCGCCAGCAGCGGGGCGCTAGGTAATGAAAAACTGTTTTTT. Its translation is CASSGALGNEKLFF. This chain joins TRBV5-1 and TRBJ1-4; D might be TRBD1 (5 bases). The CDR3 spans 14 residues. Trimming left V 4 bases short and J 4 bases short, with 11 bases between. From germline, CDR1 is SGHRS and CDR2 YFSETQ.

V usage is TRBV5-1 and J usage is TRBJ2-1; 11 bases fit TRBD2. From germline, CDR1 is SGHRS and CDR2 YFSETQ. The V segment lost 4 bases and the J segment 6 bases; nucleotides outside the gene matches: 6. CDR3 size: 15 residues. The CDR3 loop reads CASSVGTSGGNEQFF. The CDR3 region has the DNA TGCGCCAGCAGCGTCGGGACTAGCGGTGGCAATGAGCAGTTCTTC.

The chain joins TRBV19 to TRBJ1-1; 8 bases align to TRBD1. Germline lookup yields CDR1 LNHDA and CDR2 SQIVND (reference sequence). The CDR3 length is 16 residues. Trimming at V came to 7 bases and at J to 2 bases, leaving 12 bases not matched to a gene. Written as DNA, the CDR3 is TGTGCCAGTAAACTTAAGGGACAGGACTCCAACACTGAAGCTTTCTTT. Protein product: CASKLKGQDSNTEAFF. The full variable domain, completed using reference TRBV19 and TRBJ1-1, is DGGITQSPKYLFRKEGQNVTLSCEQNLNHDAMYWYRQDPGQGLRLIYYSQIVNDFQKGDIAEGYSVSREKKESFPLTVTSAQKNPTAFYLCASKLKGQDSNTEAFFGQGTRLTVV.

This clone was seen only once. The chain is built from TRBV14 and TRBJ1-1; tentative D call: TRBD1 (5 bases). Looked up from germline, CDR1 is SGHDN and CDR2 is FVKESK. This CDR3 has 17 amino acids. Deletions cut 2 bases from V and 5 bases from J, with 21 bases between. The CDR3 region has the DNA TGTGCCAGCAGCCAATCCGCCTACAGGTCTGGGAGGACTGAAGCTTTCTTT. Protein: CASSQSAYRSGRTEAFF.

This chain joins TRBV6-6 and TRBJ1-1; 11 bases are a match to TRBD1. The CDR3 contains 15 residues. Germline V gives CDR1 MNHNY, CDR2 SVGAGI (reference sequence). V shed 6 bases, J shed 6 bases, and the junction held 9 bases outside the gene matches. The CDR3 region has the DNA TGTGCCAGCAGCTTTGGGACAGGGGGTATCCCTGAAGCTTTCTTT. It specifies CASSFGTGGIPEAFF.

This chain links TRBV6-6 with TRBJ1-2; TRBD1 aligns across 8 bases. The CDR3 is 15 residues long. V lost 5 bases to trimming and J lost 7 bases; unmatched junction nucleotides: 12. The V gene's germline CDR1 is MNHNY and CDR2 SVGAGI (reference sequence). In nucleotides, the CDR3 is TGTGCCAGCAGTACCTATCGGACAGGGAGCGCTGGCTACACCTTC. Protein sequence: CASSTYRTGSAGYTF.